Each of the 18 T cell receptor beta chains below was sequenced from the same sample in a study of cytomegalovirus exposure and HLA in healthy donors. A multiplex PCR was run with 60 Vbeta primers and 13 Jbeta primers. Assay used: immunoSEQ multiplex PCR; TCRdb lists only in-frame clones, some missing. The sample has 100,000 to 150,000 clones; about four fifths are singletons. Sequenced material: PBMCs. All receptors come from a man younger than 40 in good health and CMV-seronegative.

The chain is built from TRBV30 and TRBJ1-6; the D gene is possibly TRBD1 (5 bases). V was shortened by 2 bases and J by 10 bases, with 12 bases between the two germline ends. The CDR3 contains 13 residues. The germline V gene encodes CDR1 GTSNPN and CDR2 SVGIG (reference sequence). The CDR3 here is CAWSPSQASPLHF. The CDR3 nucleotides are TGTGCCTGGAGTCCGTCACAGGCGTCACCCCTCCACTTT. Full variable domain (missing parts from reference TRBV30 and TRBJ1-6): SQTIHQWPATLVQPVGSPLSLECTVEGTSNPNLYWYRQAAGRGLQLLFYSVGIGQISSEVPQNLSASRPQDRQFILSSKKLLLSDSGFYLCAWSPSQASPLHFGNGTRLTVT.

This clone has only a few counts. This chain uses TRBV27 with TRBJ2-3; TRBD2 matches at 11 bases. The CDR3 contains 15 residues. Germline values: CDR1 MNHEY, CDR2 SMNVEV (reference sequence). The V segment lost 3 bases and the J segment 6 bases; nucleotides outside the gene matches: 5. The CDR3 reads CASSLSSSGRDTQYF. The CDR3 DNA follows: TGTGCCAGCAGTTTGAGTTCTAGCGGGAGGGATACGCAGTATTTT.

The chain carries TRBV7-6 and TRBJ1-2; perhaps TRBD1 as D (6 bases). V lost 5 bases to trimming and J lost 0 bases, with 13 bases between them. The CDR3 is 15 amino acids. CDR1 and CDR2 (germline): SGHVS, FNYEAQ. The CDR3 coding sequence is TGTGCCAGCAGCCCAGGGGACACGTCTAACTATGGCTACACCTTC. As protein: CASSPGDTSNYGYTF.

This clone was observed a few times. The rearrangement joins TRBV5-1 to TRBJ1-3; tentatively, D is TRBD1 (6 bases). Germline assignment: CDR1 SGHRS and CDR2 YFSETQ. CDR3 size: 14 residues. V was clipped by 4 bases and J by 2 bases, with 10 bases between them. The CDR3 protein is CASSPGQPGNTIYF. CDR3 in DNA: TGCGCCAGCAGCCCGGGACAACCTGGAAACACCATATATTTT. Supplemented by reference TRBV5-1 and TRBJ1-3, the full variable domain reads KAGVTQTPRYLIKTRGQQVTLSCSPISGHRSVSWYQQTPGQGLQFLFEYFSETQRNKGNFPGRFSGRQFSNSRSEMNVSTLELGDSALYLCASSPGQPGNTIYFGEGSWLTVV.

The V call is TRBV5-6, the J call TRBJ2-1; 7 nucleotides agree with TRBD1. Germline lookup yields CDR1 SGHDT and CDR2 YYEEEE. This CDR3 is built from 14 residues. Trimming removed 2 bases from V and 6 bases from J; junction bases left unmatched: 5. The CDR3 nucleotides read TGTGCCAGCAGCTTACGGGACAGAAGCAATGAGCAGTTCTTC. Protein: CASSLRDRSNEQFF.

The chain links TRBV9 to TRBJ2-1; TRBD2 matches at 9 bases. Trimming took 4 bases from V and 9 from J; bases not matched to a gene: 8. Germline assignment: CDR1 SGDLS and CDR2 YYNGEE. The CDR3 spans 14 residues. The CDR3 DNA reads TGTGCCAGCAGCCTAGCGGGGTCCCCACGTGAGCAGTTCTTC. It codes for CASSLAGSPREQFF. The full variable domain, in which reference TRBV9 and TRBJ2-1 provide the parts outside the CDR3, is DSGVTQTPKHLITATGQRVTLRCSPRSGDLSVYWYQQSLDQGLQFLIQYYNGEERAKGNILERFSAQQFPDLHSELNLSSLELGDSALYFCASSLAGSPREQFFGPGTRLTVL.

This clone appeared a few times. The V gene is TRBV6-5, the J gene TRBJ1-3; D gene unclear. Germline V gene sequence: CDR1 MNHEY, CDR2 SVGAGI. The length of the CDR3 is 14 residues. The V and J ends lost 6 bases and 0 bases respectively, with 9 bases between them. CDR3 residues: CASSRLNSGNTIYF. The CDR3 nucleotides read TGTGCCAGCAGCCGACTAAACTCTGGAAACACCATATATTTT.

This sequence joins TRBV25-1 and TRBJ2-7, with D perhaps matching TRBD2 (6 bases). CDR3 size: 14 residues. Trimming left V 1 base short and J 6 bases short, with 13 bases between. Germline V gene sequence: CDR1 MGHDK, CDR2 SYGVNS. CDR3 residues: CASSELGGEVEQYF. The CDR3 DNA sequence: TGTGCCAGCAGTGAATTAGGAGGGGAAGTCGAGCAGTACTTC.

The rearrangement links TRBV2 to TRBJ2-7, with 7 bases lining up with TRBD1. This CDR3 region has 14 residues. The ends lost 7 bases at V and 5 bases at J; junction bases unmatched: 11. CDR1 is SNHLY, CDR2 FYNNEI, per germline. DNA of the CDR3: TGTGCCAGCACCCCGGGGACAGCAGAACACGAGCAGTACTTC. This encodes CASTPGTAEHEQYF.

This clone was observed a few times. The V call is TRBV4-3, the J call TRBJ2-7; 8 bases fit TRBD2. Germline-derived CDR1 and CDR2 are LGHNA and YSLEER. V lost 1 base and J lost 6; bases outside the gene matches: 8. CDR3 size: 15 residues. The CDR3 DNA is TGCGCCAGCAGCCAAGTGTTAGCGGGATCATCCGAGCAGTACTTC. Its protein is CASSQVLAGSSEQYF.

The chain carries TRBV11-2 and TRBJ2-7; D perhaps matches TRBD2 (5 bases). Looked up from germline, CDR1 is SGHAT and CDR2 is FQNNGV. Trimming left V 6 bases short and J 3 bases short, with 12 bases between. The CDR3 is 13 amino acids. The CDR3 nucleotides read TGTGCCAGCAGGCGTACCGGGGACTACGAGCAGTACTTC. Translation gives CASRRTGDYEQYF.

The chain links TRBV2 to TRBJ2-4; D possibly corresponds to TRBD2 (6 bases). This CDR3 is built from 13 residues. V was trimmed by 8 bases and J by 7 bases, leaving 15 bases between them. Per germline, CDR1 SNHLY and CDR2 FYNNEI. The CDR3 DNA follows: TGTGCCAGCCTCGAGGAGGGGAGGAACATTCAGTACTTC. This sequence encodes CASLEEGRNIQYF.

The chain uses TRBV27 and TRBJ2-3; 9 bases line up with TRBD1. V was clipped by 8 bases and J by 3 bases; unmatched bases: 21. This CDR3 region has 19 residues. Per germline, CDR1 MNHEY and CDR2 SMNVEV (reference sequence). Written as DNA, the CDR3 is TGTGCCAGCGGATACCCCGGACCGGGGACAGGGACGGCTACAGATACGCAGTATTTT. Translation: CASGYPGPGTGTATDTQYF.

This clone was recorded once. The chain couples TRBV6-5 to TRBJ1-4, with D maybe TRBD1 (6 bases). The CDR3 has 14 residues. With 6 bases removed from V and 12 bases from J, the gap between germline ends came to 20 bases. CDR1 MNHEY and CDR2 SVGAGI come from the germline V gene. As DNA, the CDR3 is TGTGCCAGCAGCCGCAACAGGGATCCTTGGGAACTGTTTTTT. Its protein product is CASSRNRDPWELFF.

The chain recombines TRBV7-2 with TRBJ1-1, with D unclear. This CDR3 has 16 residues. Trimming shortened V by 4 bases and J by 1 base, and 16 bases separated the two germline ends. Per the germline V gene, CDR1 is SGHTA and CDR2 is FQGNSA. Here the CDR3 reads CASSSTNWAPNTEAFF. DNA for the CDR3: TGTGCCAGCAGCTCGACTAACTGGGCACCGAACACTGAAGCTTTCTTT.

The chain carries TRBV6-1 and TRBJ2-2; D is possibly TRBD2 (6 bases). The CDR3 has 14 residues. CDR1 MNHNS and CDR2 SASEGT come from the germline V gene. V lost 4 bases, J lost 7 bases, and 13 bases lay in between. In DNA, the CDR3 is TGTGCCAGCAGTGTCCTGGGGAGGAACGGGGAGCTGTTTTTT. Its protein product is CASSVLGRNGELFF.

The chain links TRBV9 to TRBJ2-5, with TRBD1 matching 8 bases. V shed 0 bases and J 5 bases; nucleotides not matched to a gene: 12. CDR1 and CDR2 (germline): SGDLS, YYNGEE. The CDR3 sequence is 17 residues long. DNA of the CDR3: TGTGCCAGCAGCGTAGGGGTTGCTGGGACAGGCCGGGAGACCCAGTACTTC. This sequence encodes CASSVGVAGTGRETQYF.

This rearrangement joins TRBV6-5 to TRBJ2-3; D is undetermined. The CDR3 contains 16 residues. With 0 bases removed from V and 2 bases from J, the gap between germline ends came to 12 bases. The germline V gene has CDR1 MNHEY and CDR2 SVGAGI. The CDR3 loop is CASSYSYQRDTDTQYF. Here the CDR3 DNA reads TGTGCCAGCAGTTACTCTTACCAGCGAGACACAGATACGCAGTATTTT.